What follows is one T cell receptor (beta chain) and its context. The record originates from a study of blood T cell repertoires in COVID-19. In the original analysis: Estimated nucleated cell counts came from reference gene primer amplification. TCRdb keeps only in-frame clones here, not all; method: immunoSEQ multiplex PCR. V and J calls and clone size follow that table, whereas D and trimming were derived from the DNA. Of some 80,000 clones in the sample, around 80% were seen once. V lost 2 bases and J 9 bases, leaving 14 bases between the germline ends. The CDR3 length is 15 residues. Germline assignment: CDR1 SNHLY and CDR2 FYNNEI.

The rearrangement uses TRBV2 and TRBJ1-6; D not certain. This receptor was obtained from a woman aged 45-65 years with acute or convalescent COVID-19. Input material: peripheral blood. CDR3 sequence: CASSEQGSTSSPLHF. CDR3 DNA: TGTGCCAGCAGTGAACAAGGGAGTACGTCTTCACCCCTCCACTTT.